The next 3 T cell receptor beta chains were all read from a single sample in a study of blood T cell repertoires in COVID-19. Some clones are missing from TCRdb's copy, which holds only in-frame ones; the method was immunoSEQ multiplex PCR. The sample holds a few hundred thousand clones, approximately 85% seen once. Sequencing used PBMCs or T cells enriched from blood (not recorded which). The source of these receptors is a young man who had recovered from COVID-19.

The chain is built from TRBV13 and TRBJ2-1, with 13 bases lining up with TRBD2. CDR1 PRHDT and CDR2 FYEKMQ come from the germline V gene (reference sequence). V lost 5 bases to trimming and J lost 4 bases; unmatched junction nucleotides: 5. This CDR3 has 16 residues. In DNA, the CDR3 is TGTGCCAGCAGCACCGGACTAGCGGGGGCATACAATGAGCAGTTCTTC. Its protein product is CASSTGLAGAYNEQFF.

Only one count was recorded for this clone. This rearrangement joins TRBV15 to TRBJ1-5; 10 bases are a match to TRBD1. CDR1 LNHNV and CDR2 YYDKDF come from the germline V gene (reference sequence). The CDR3 spans 12 residues. V lost 1 base and J lost 12; bases outside the gene matches: 0. CDR3: CATSRGTGGQHF. The DNA of the CDR3 is TGTGCCACCAGCAGAGGGACAGGGGGCCAGCATTTT.

This chain connects TRBV19 to TRBJ2-2, with D tentatively TRBD2 (5 bases). With 3 bases removed from V and 6 bases from J, the gap between germline ends came to 17 bases. CDR1 is LNHDA, CDR2 SQIVND, per germline (reference sequence). This CDR3 contains 16 residues. This CDR3 reads CASSIRGQVVPGELFF. The CDR3 DNA reads TGTGCCAGTAGTATCCGCGGGCAGGTTGTCCCCGGGGAGCTGTTTTTT. Combining the CDR3 with reference TRBV19 and TRBJ2-2 gives the whole variable domain DGGITQSPKYLFRKEGQNVTLSCEQNLNHDAMYWYRQDPGQGLRLIYYSQIVNDFQKGDIAEGYSVSREKKESFPLTVTSAQKNPTAFYLCASSIRGQVVPGELFFGEGSRLTVL.